The T cell receptor (beta chain) under discussion was sequenced for a study of prognosis after radiotherapy for stage I lung cancer (dated by TCRdb to 2020 to 2023). Notes on the research overall: Between early 2018 and early 2019, over 15 patients with stage I NSCLC were enrolled in Nanjing, China. After SBRT, distant metastases developed in about 20% of the 19 patients at a median of 7 months, while the remaining 15 patients had no significant progression. Ages in the cohort of more than 10 men and a handful of women ranged from about 53 to 84 years, with a median of 74. A total of roughly 38 blood samples from some 19 patients were sequenced, with one sample obtained before and one obtained after SBRT for each patient. Oligometastatic NSCLC after surgical resection of the primary tumor was present in a handful of patients, while newly diagnosed primary stage I lung tumors were present in about 15. Peripheral blood TCR beta repertoires were profiled in stage I NSCLC patients before and after stereotactic body radiotherapy, and the study then linked these repertoires to distant failure. Roughly 12 patients had adenocarcinoma and seven had squamous cell carcinoma as the tumor histology. SBRT was delivered in 3 to 5 fractions with a biologically effective dose of at least 100 Gy, and image-guided IMRT or VMAT was used for delivery. All patients were considered medically inoperable, owing to comorbidities in approximately 12 and refusal of surgery in several. SBRT was not combined with any concurrent therapy in any patient. The paper as a whole reports these results and caveats: A decrease in unique TCR clone counts was observed after SBRT (median about 9,400 before versus around 6,900 after; Wilcoxon paired P=0.011). No determination of tumor specificity was made for expanded TCR clones. No adjustment for multiple comparisons was applied to any of the reported P values. The study was limited by the small cohort and short follow-up, and independent validation of the study findings is required. Differences by metastasis status were reportedly seen in TRBV and TRBJ usage frequencies, involving two V genes at baseline and, after SBRT, nine or ten V genes and two J genes. Post-SBRT Shannon entropy and its change from baseline were lower in patients who developed distant metastases; baseline Shannon entropy was not associated with metastases.

This clonotype is categorized as medium-sized (0.01 to 0.1%). Its recognized antigen is unknown. Per-base qualities were not stored, and no clone one base away is much larger. Two rounds of multiplex PCR were used to amplify the TCR beta CDR3 region from genomic DNA. The first PCR round used primers specific to each TRBV and TRBJ gene, and the primer sequences were filed in Chinese patent CN105087789A. Universal primers were used in the second round of PCR. The Roche High Pure PCR Template Preparation Kit was used to extract genomic DNA from frozen PBMCs. Libraries were sequenced paired-end with 151 bp reads on an Illumina HiSeq 3000. In the source study's methods: Raw reads lacking the multiplex PCR primer sequences were removed with CutAdapt. PEAR was used to merge high-quality paired reads into contigs. MiXCR assigned TRB V, D and J gene segments to each contig by aligning to reference sequences. CDR3 sequences were clustered by base quality and sequence similarity to remove sequencing errors. Diversity was measured as Shannon entropy normalized by the natural log of productive TCR sequence number. One minus Shannon entropy divided by the natural log of the number of unique clonotypes was used as the definition of clonality. The Youden index of ROC curves was used to select progression-free survival cut-offs for repertoire metrics, and analyses were performed in R 3.5.3. TCRdb redid the processing of the public reads, applying fastp at Q25 and MiXCR, and retained in-frame beta chains. Each CDR3 protein appears once, grouped with its most common genes and DNA. For this entry, the V and J calls and clone size follow TCRdb and not the study's own pipeline. The sample table records some 17,000 distinct CDR3 sequences; around 30% of these occur just once. Roughly a third of the sample goes to the ten largest clones.

The junction shows trimming of 8 bases on V and 2 bases on J, plus 12 bases between the germline ends. Reading from cysteine to phenylalanine, the CDR3 counts 13 amino acids. Left in the record is the CDR3 DNA by itself, 39 bases read in frame from the first base. From the germline V gene, CDR1 is MNHNS and CDR2 is SASEGT. All patients had node-negative disease on CT and PET/CT, and none had a history of other malignancies or prior chemotherapy or radiotherapy. At each of two time points, approximately 5.9 milliliters of peripheral venous blood were collected into EDTA tubes. Ficoll-Paque Plus density-gradient centrifugation was used to isolate PBMCs. Right after collection, samples were kept at -80 degrees C until analysis.

This sequence uses TRBV6-1 and TRBJ2-5, with the identity of the D gene unclear. This TCR came from a donor aged 50 or older with non-small cell lung cancer. Sequenced material: PBMCs, taken before or after stereotactic body radiation therapy (not recorded which). CDR3 protein: CASASVRQETQYF. DNA sequence: TGTGCCAGCGCCAGCGTAAGACAAGAGACCCAGTACTTC.